This TCR beta chain was captured in a study of T cells in Graves' hyperthyroidism and ophthalmopathy (dated by TCRdb to 2018 to 2020). With regard to the full study: Peripheral blood was collected at initial diagnosis, before any treatment. The paper describes TCR Vbeta CDR3 sequencing of 120 to 150 peripheral blood samples, made up of some 40 ophthalmopathy patients, around 78 hyperthyroidism patients and roughly 17 progressor patients. For training and testing, the approximately 92 patients in the discovery cohort were randomly divided in a 7:3 ratio. In addition, the study compared T-cell repertoires in thyroid tissue and in blood from several Graves' hyperthyroidism patients. To identify distinguishing TCR V-J signatures, a discovery cohort of around 100 patients was used, comprising fewer than 45 with Graves' ophthalmopathy and approximately 58 with stable Graves' hyperthyroidism. Following sampling, methimazole starting at 30 mg daily was given to hyperthyroidism patients, and high-dose intravenous methylprednisolone was given to ophthalmopathy patients. Prospective prediction of ophthalmopathy was tested in an independent validation cohort of some 19 hyperthyroidism patients and roughly 16 patients who later progressed to ophthalmopathy. General findings and caveats noted by the study authors: Most expanded thyroid clonotypes (frequency above 0.001) were also found in blood, which suggests that blood repertoires may mirror thyroid immune responses. A 13 V-J signature model separated ophthalmopathy from stable hyperthyroidism, with just over 85% sensitivity and just under 84% specificity in cross-validation and 80%/75% in testing. Sample size was not statistically predetermined, and blinding of investigators to group allocation was not performed. During validation, the model predicted progression to ophthalmopathy a median of around 6 months ahead of onset, with around 71% sensitivity and 72.22% specificity.

This clonotype was found many times. Its specific antigen is unknown. Base-call qualities are not available, and no considerably larger clone is one nucleotide away. Ophthalmopathy patients had moderately to severely active disease, with a Clinical Activity Score of 3 or more, a NOSPECS grade of 4 or more, and a disease duration of less than 3 months. Exclusion was applied to patients with uncontrolled infections, other autoimmune diseases, pregnancy or lactation. Diagnoses were established on the basis of clinical symptoms, serum thyroxine and TRAb, thyroid ultrasound, and orbital computed tomography. PBMCs were isolated from 8 to 10 ml of fresh peripheral blood by Ficoll-Paque density gradient centrifugation. Total RNA was extracted using Trizol reagent, and RNA quality was assessed on an Agilent 2100 Bioanalyzer. The TCR beta CDR3 regions were amplified from the RNA transcripts. A first-round RT-PCR of the TCR CDR3 used the HTBI primer set with the Qiagen OneStep RT-PCR kit. Libraries were constructed in a second round of multiplex PCR, after which size selection and purification were carried out. Libraries were sequenced paired-end with 100 bp reads on an Illumina HiSeq2000. Turning to the authors' computational methods: SOAPnuke was used to process the raw data, removing reads that contained adapters or uncalled bases, had a mean Phred below 15, or lacked an exact match to the constant primer or identifier. High-quality paired reads were merged using COPE v1.2.5, and each unique nucleotide sequence was defined as a clonotype. Clonotypes were aligned to IMGT TRBV, TRBD and TRBJ reference segments using MiTCR v1.1. Only V-J combinations with frequency above 0.0001, covering 99.2% of repertoires, were analysed. The TCS score was defined as F50 (clonal expansion) divided by E x V (chaos), with BLOSUM62-based TCRdist calculated between CDR3 peptides within each V-J. Welch's t-statistics and random forest reduced just over 500 V-J features to 10 to 15, which were used in a naive Bayes classifier (R e1071). TCRdb trimmed public reads at Q25 via fastp, called clones via MiXCR and kept in-frame beta chains. Each entry merges the rows of one CDR3 protein and shows their most common DNA and genes. The V and J calls were not made by the authors but by TCRdb's processing. The sample table lists about 410,000 distinct CDR3 sequences, approximately 15% of them with a count of one. The ten largest clones add up to about 13% of the sample.

Reading from cysteine to phenylalanine, the CDR3 counts 12 amino acids. Of the read, only the CDR3 DNA is kept; its 36 bases are in frame from base 1. Cut back by 6 bases and 9 bases, the V and J ends lie 12 bases apart. The germline V gene provides CDR1 SGHTA and CDR2 FQGNSA. This TCR was sampled from a man between 18 and 35 years old with Graves' ophthalmopathy. The chain couples TRBV7-2 to TRBJ2-1; D gene: possibly TRBD1, on 5 matching bases. Input material: blood. The DNA sequence is as follows: TGTGCCAGCAGTCCTGGGGCGTCTGAGCAGTTCTTC. It encodes CASSPGASEQFF. The variable domain in full, with residues beyond the CDR3 obtained from the reference TRBV7-2 and TRBJ2-1 genes, is GAGVSQSPSNKVTEKGKDVELRCDPISGHTALYWYRQSLGQGLEFLIYFQGNSAPDKSGLPSDRFSAERTGGSVSTLTIQRTQQEDSAVYLCASSPGASEQFFGPGTRLTVL.